One sample yielded the 18 T cell receptor beta chains listed below, sequenced in a study of T-cell reconstitution after alpha-beta-depleted transplantation in children. Unique molecular identifiers featured in how the TCRbeta library was prepared. A single record per CDR3 protein comes from TCRdb applying MiXCR to the PCR reads. The table lists around 490,000 distinct CDR3 sequences, approximately 10% of them singletons, with 12% to 15% in the top ten. This material consisted of PBMCs, mostly from graft donor cells, taken 180 days after TCRalphabeta/CD19-depleted stem cell transplant. The receptors shown here come from a female patient aged 2-9 years who had a stem cell transplant for aplastic anemia, so the T cells may come from the graft donor.

This clonotype was seen only a few times. V usage is TRBV11-2 and J usage is TRBJ2-4; D is possibly TRBD2 (7 bases). Per the germline V gene, CDR1 is SGHAT and CDR2 is FQNNGV. Trimming cost V 5 bases and J 3 bases, with 23 bases left between them. The CDR3 has 18 amino acids. The DNA of the CDR3 is TGTGCCAGCAGCCCCCATGGAGGGGGGGGAGGAGTCAAAAACATTCAGTACTTC. Protein: CASSPHGGGGGVKNIQYF.

This clonotype was counted a few times. The genes are TRBV7-2 and TRBJ2-1, with 10 positions matching TRBD2. Germline V CDR1 and CDR2: SGHTA, FQGNSA. The CDR3 loop spans 16 amino acids. J was trimmed by 12 bases and V by 5 bases; bases with no gene match: 16. The CDR3 is CASSHGGTSVGPGQFF. The CDR3 coding sequence is TGTGCCAGCAGCCACGGAGGGACTAGCGTAGGCCCGGGGCAGTTCTTC.

The table lists this clonotype with a few counts. The chain has TRBV20-1 and TRBJ2-3; the D gene is possibly TRBD1 (5 bases). This CDR3 has 15 residues. Trimming took 6 bases from V and 4 from J, leaving 20 bases between them. Germline-derived CDR1 and CDR2 are DFQATT and SNEGSKA (reference sequence). Here the CDR3 reads CSAAPGRGLSDTQYF. The CDR3 DNA reads as TGCAGTGCAGCACCCGGTAGGGGCCTATCAGATACGCAGTATTTT.

The chain recombines TRBV20-1 with TRBJ2-7; 7 bases align to TRBD2. The J segment lost 0 bases and the V segment lost 0 bases, leaving 8 bases of the junction unmatched. The CDR3 runs 16 residues. Germline-derived CDR1 and CDR2 are DFQATT and SNEGSKA (reference sequence). CDR3 loop: CSARDRASGFSYEQYF. The CDR3 DNA is TGCAGTGCTAGAGATCGGGCTAGCGGATTCTCCTACGAGCAGTACTTC.

The chain employs TRBV12-5 and TRBJ2-1; D is possibly TRBD1 (12 bases). CDR1 and CDR2 (germline): LGHNT, FRNRAP. V was clipped by 4 bases and J by 2 bases, with 30 bases between them. The CDR3 runs 21 residues. The CDR3 is CASGSIPGQGASGRPYNEQFF. The CDR3 nucleotides are TGTGCTAGTGGTTCCATCCCGGGACAGGGGGCTAGCGGGAGGCCCTACAATGAGCAGTTCTTC. Based on the CDR3 plus reference TRBV12-5 and TRBJ2-1, the full variable domain is DARVTQTPRHKVTEMGQEVTMRCQPILGHNTVFWYRQTMMQGLELLAYFRNRAPLDDSGMPKDRFSAEMPDATLATLKIQPSEPRDSAVYFCASGSIPGQGASGRPYNEQFFGPGTRLTVL.

This clonotype was counted only a few times. The chain has TRBV18 and TRBJ1-1, with D unresolved. This CDR3 is 16 amino acids long. From germline, CDR1 is KGHSH and CDR2 LQKENI. V was shortened by 5 bases and J by 1 base, with 17 bases between the two germline ends. The CDR3 DNA follows: TGTGCCAGCTCAGGCTTGAGGAGCCTCGGGAACACTGAAGCTTTCTTT. Its translation is CASSGLRSLGNTEAFF.

Ten or more counts support this clonotype. The V and J genes are TRBV7-2 and TRBJ2-1; D is unclear. Germline V gene data show CDR1 as SGHTA and CDR2 as FQGNSA. The CDR3 totals 13 residues. V gave up 5 bases and J gave up 3 bases, with 8 bases separating them. The CDR3 DNA is TGTGCCAGCAGCCCACAGATCTACAATGAGCAGTTCTTC. Amino acid sequence: CASSPQIYNEQFF.

This chain connects TRBV7-3 to TRBJ2-6; 7 nucleotides align to TRBD1. V gave up 4 bases and J gave up 0 bases; unmatched junction bases: 12. This CDR3 is 19 amino acids long. Germline V gives CDR1 SGHTA, CDR2 FQGTGA. CDR3: CASSYFGTGVLSGANVLTF. In DNA, the CDR3 is TGTGCCAGCAGCTACTTTGGTACAGGGGTCCTCTCTGGGGCCAACGTCCTGACTTTC.

This clonotype was seen many times. The V call is TRBV12-3 or TRBV12-4, the J call TRBJ2-7, with a weak D call TRBD2 (5 bases). V dropped 2 bases and J dropped 0 bases, with 11 bases sitting between them. The CDR3 is 15 amino acids. The CDR3 sequence: CASSLSAGGSYEQYV. CDR3 sequence (DNA): TGTGCCAGCAGTTTATCGGCGGGCGGCTCCTACGAGCAGTACGTC.

This clonotype was observed at least ten times. The V and J genes are TRBV6-2 or TRBV6-3 and TRBJ2-7, with D tentatively TRBD2 (6 bases). CDR3 length equals 15 residues. Trimming pared 6 bases from V and 2 bases from J, leaving 17 bases between. Per germline, CDR1 MNHEY and CDR2 SVGEGT. CDR3 in amino acids: CASSHRTISTYEQYV. The CDR3 nucleotides are TGTGCCAGCAGCCACCGGACTATCTCAACCTACGAGCAGTACGTC.

This clonotype was picked up a small number of times. This rearrangement joins TRBV12-3 or TRBV12-4 to TRBJ2-7, with 11 bases lining up with TRBD1. The CDR3 runs 17 residues. The V and J ends lost 5 bases and 0 bases, in that order; junction bases with no gene match: 9. The DNA of the CDR3 is TGTGCCAGCAGTGGGGGACAGGGGGTATGGGGCTCCTACGAGCAGTACTTC. Amino acid sequence: CASSGGQGVWGSYEQYF.

The rearrangement uses TRBV29-1 and TRBJ1-4, with D possibly matching TRBD1 (6 bases). CDR3 length: 14 amino acids. Per germline, CDR1 SQVTM and CDR2 ANQGSEA. V was clipped by 1 base and J by 8 bases, with 14 bases between them. The CDR3 loop is CSVEVGGGREKLFF. DNA for the CDR3: TGCAGCGTTGAAGTAGGAGGGGGACGGGAAAAACTGTTTTTT.

The chain employs TRBV12-5 and TRBJ2-5, with 8 bases fitting TRBD1. The CDR3 is 15 residues long. The trim removed 4 bases at V and 3 bases at J, leaving 7 bases unmatched. The germline gives CDR1 LGHNT, CDR2 FRNRAP. CDR3 in amino acids: CASGSGQGWEETQYF. In DNA form, the CDR3 reads TGTGCTAGTGGTTCCGGACAGGGCTGGGAAGAGACCCAGTACTTC.

This clonotype was observed many times. The chain has TRBV29-1 and TRBJ2-7; 8 bases agree with TRBD1. V lost 3 bases, J lost 3 bases, and 10 bases stayed unmatched. Germline V gives CDR1 SQVTM, CDR2 ANQGSEA. This CDR3 has 15 amino acids. The CDR3 sequence is CSVELGFGQGYEQYF. CDR3 sequence (DNA): TGCAGCGTTGAGTTAGGATTCGGACAGGGCTACGAGCAGTACTTC.

This clonotype occurred many times. The V and J genes are TRBV6-1 and TRBJ2-5; tentatively, D is TRBD1 (5 bases). The CDR3 consists of 12 residues. V lost 4 bases, J lost 5 bases, and 8 bases lay in between. CDR1 MNHNS and CDR2 SASEGT come from the germline V gene. DNA for the CDR3: TGTGCCAGCAGTGGGGGCCGGGAGACCCAGTACTTC. Amino acids: CASSGGRETQYF.

V and J are TRBV6-4 and TRBJ2-4; 9 nucleotides agree with TRBD1. Germline assignment: CDR1 MRHNA and CDR2 SNTAGT. This CDR3 is built from 13 residues. Trimming removed 3 bases from V and 13 bases from J; junction bases left unmatched: 7. The CDR3 sequence: CASSEGGTGPQYF. CDR3 nucleotide sequence: TGTGCCAGCAGTGAGGGTGGGACAGGGCCGCAGTACTTC.

The genes are TRBV20-1 and TRBJ2-6; no definite D call. V was pared by 3 bases and J by 2 bases, with 11 bases between. CDR3 size: 15 residues. Germline CDR1 reads DFQATT; CDR2 reads SNEGSKA (reference sequence). The CDR3 here is CSASVRFAGANVLTF. The CDR3 DNA is TGCAGTGCTAGTGTACGTTTTGCTGGGGCCAACGTCCTGACTTTC.

This chain uses TRBV5-1 with TRBJ2-7; perhaps TRBD1 as D (5 bases). CDR3 length: 17 residues. Germline values: CDR1 SGHRS, CDR2 YFSETQ. V was trimmed by 2 bases and J by 3 bases, leaving 21 bases between them. CDR3 sequence reads: CASSFSAERQSHYEQYV. The CDR3 region has the DNA TGCGCCAGCAGCTTCTCTGCTGAGCGACAGAGTCACTACGAGCAGTACGTC.